This T cell receptor beta chain was obtained from a study of T cell responses to AZD1222 COVID-19 vaccine. Study conclusions and caveats: At study baseline, merely several AZD1222 recipients were seropositive. Among the donors, most were white British and more were female, and clonal diversity was possibly underestimated. Increased Spike-specific TCR breadth and depth were observed after two AZD1222 doses. With dominance at 160-218 and 743-854, vaccine-associated CD4 TCRs spanned spike.

Concerning this clone: The antigen is not known.

Clones were read by immunoSEQ multiplex PCR, and TCRdb kept only the in-frame ones, dropping some. The table includes some 150,000 clones, more than 80% detected once. Sequenced material: peripheral blood, taken 28 days after the second dose of the MenACWY control vaccine. The clonotype comes from an adult who received the MenACWY meningococcal vaccine as a control.

The CDR3 is CASSLIRGQFYTF. CDR3 DNA sequence: TGCGCCAGCAGCTTGATAAGGGGACAGTTCTACACCTTC. This chain joins TRBV5-1 and TRBJ1-2; 7 nucleotides agree with TRBD1. The CDR3 sequence is 13 residues long. V gave up 1 base and J gave up 10 bases; unmatched junction bases: 7. Germline-derived CDR1 and CDR2 are SGHRS and YFSETQ.